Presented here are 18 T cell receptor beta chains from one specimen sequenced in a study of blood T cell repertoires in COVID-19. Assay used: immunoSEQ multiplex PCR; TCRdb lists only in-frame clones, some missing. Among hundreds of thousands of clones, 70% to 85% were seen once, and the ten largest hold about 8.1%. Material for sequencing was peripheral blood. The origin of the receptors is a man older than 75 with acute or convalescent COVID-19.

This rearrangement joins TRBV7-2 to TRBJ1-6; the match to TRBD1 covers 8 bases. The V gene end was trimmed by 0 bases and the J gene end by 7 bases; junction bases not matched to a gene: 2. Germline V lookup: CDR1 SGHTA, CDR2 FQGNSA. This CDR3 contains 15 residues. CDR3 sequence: CASSLANRGNSPLHF. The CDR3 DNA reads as TGTGCCAGCAGCTTAGCCAACAGGGGGAATTCACCCCTCCACTTT. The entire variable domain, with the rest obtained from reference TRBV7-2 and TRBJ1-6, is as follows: GAGVSQSPSNKVTEKGKDVELRCDPISGHTALYWYRQSLGQGLEFLIYFQGNSAPDKSGLPSDRFSAERTGGSVSTLTIQRTQQEDSAVYLCASSLANRGNSPLHFGNGTRLTVT.

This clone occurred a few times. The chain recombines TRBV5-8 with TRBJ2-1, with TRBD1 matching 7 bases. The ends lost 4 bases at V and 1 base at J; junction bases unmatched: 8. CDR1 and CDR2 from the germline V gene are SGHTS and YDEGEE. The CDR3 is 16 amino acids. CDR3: CASSRTTGLSYNEQFF. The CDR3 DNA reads TGTGCCAGCAGCCGGACGACAGGGCTGTCCTACAATGAGCAGTTCTTC.

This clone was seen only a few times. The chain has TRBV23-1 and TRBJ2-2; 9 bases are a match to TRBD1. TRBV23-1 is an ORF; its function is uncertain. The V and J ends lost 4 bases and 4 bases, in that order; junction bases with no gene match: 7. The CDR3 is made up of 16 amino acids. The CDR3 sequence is CASSPRTGEATGELFF. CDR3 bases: TGCGCCAGCAGTCCCCGGACAGGGGAGGCCACCGGGGAGCTGTTTTTT.

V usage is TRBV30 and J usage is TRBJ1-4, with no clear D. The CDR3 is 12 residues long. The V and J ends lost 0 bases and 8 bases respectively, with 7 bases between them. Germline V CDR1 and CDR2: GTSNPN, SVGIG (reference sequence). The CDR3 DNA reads TGTGCCTGGAGTGTACTTTCCGAAAAACTGTTTTTT. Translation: CAWSVLSEKLFF.

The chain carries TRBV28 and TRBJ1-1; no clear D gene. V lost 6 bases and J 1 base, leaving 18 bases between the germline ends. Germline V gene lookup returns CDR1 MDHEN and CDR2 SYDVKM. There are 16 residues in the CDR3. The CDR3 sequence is CASSLPDFRGNTEAFF. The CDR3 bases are TGTGCCAGCAGCCTCCCGGACTTTCGGGGGAACACTGAAGCTTTCTTT.

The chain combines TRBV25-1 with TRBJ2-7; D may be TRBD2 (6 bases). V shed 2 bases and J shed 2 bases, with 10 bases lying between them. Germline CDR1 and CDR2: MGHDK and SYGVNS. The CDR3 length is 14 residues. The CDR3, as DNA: TGTGCCAGCAGTGAAGCGGGATGGGCCTACGAGCAGTACTTC. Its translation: CASSEAGWAYEQYF.

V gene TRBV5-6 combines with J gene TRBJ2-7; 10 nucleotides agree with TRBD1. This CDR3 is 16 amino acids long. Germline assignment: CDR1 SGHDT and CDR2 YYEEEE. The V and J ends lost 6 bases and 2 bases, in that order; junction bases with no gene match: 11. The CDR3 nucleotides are TGTGCCAGCATCGCTGTGGGACAGGGGCCAACCTACGAGCAGTACTTC. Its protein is CASIAVGQGPTYEQYF.

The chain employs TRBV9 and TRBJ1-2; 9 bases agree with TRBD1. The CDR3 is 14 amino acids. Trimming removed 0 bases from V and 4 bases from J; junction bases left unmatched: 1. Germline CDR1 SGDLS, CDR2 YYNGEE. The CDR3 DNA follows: TGTGCCAGCAGCGTAGGGGACAGGGCCTATGGCTACACCTTC. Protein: CASSVGDRAYGYTF.

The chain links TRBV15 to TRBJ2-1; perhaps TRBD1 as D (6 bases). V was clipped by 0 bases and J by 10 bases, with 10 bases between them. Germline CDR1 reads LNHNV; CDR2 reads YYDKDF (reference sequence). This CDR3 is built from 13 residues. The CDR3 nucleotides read TGTGCCACCAGCAGAGATTACAGGGAGGAGCAGTTCTTC. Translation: CATSRDYREEQFF.

For the CDR3, the DNA is TGTGCCAGCAGTCCTCGCGGGACGCCGTTCTTC. Encoded protein: CASSPRGTPFF. The chain is built from TRBV12-3 or TRBV12-4 and TRBJ2-1; perhaps TRBD2 as D (6 bases). V was cut by 5 bases and J by 15 bases, with 14 bases left in between. The CDR3 runs 11 residues.

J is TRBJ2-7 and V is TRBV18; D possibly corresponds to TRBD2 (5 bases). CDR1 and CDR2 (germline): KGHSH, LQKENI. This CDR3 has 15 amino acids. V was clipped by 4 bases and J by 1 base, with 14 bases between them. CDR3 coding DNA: TGTGCCAGCTCACTTTACAGTGGCGGGTCCTACGAGCAGTACTTC. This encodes CASSLYSGGSYEQYF.

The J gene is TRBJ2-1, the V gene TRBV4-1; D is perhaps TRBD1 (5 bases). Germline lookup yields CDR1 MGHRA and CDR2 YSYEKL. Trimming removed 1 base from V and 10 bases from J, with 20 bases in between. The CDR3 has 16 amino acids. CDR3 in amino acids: CASSQATVGLVREQFF. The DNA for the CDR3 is TGCGCCAGCAGCCAAGCGACAGTAGGGCTCGTGAGGGAGCAGTTCTTC.

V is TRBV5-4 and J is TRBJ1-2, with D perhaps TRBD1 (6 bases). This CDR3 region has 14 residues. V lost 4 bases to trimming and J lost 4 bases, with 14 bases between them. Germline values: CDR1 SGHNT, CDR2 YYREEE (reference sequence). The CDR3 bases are TGTGCCAGCAGCATCGTAGGGGGTGTCTATGGCTACACCTTC. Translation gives CASSIVGGVYGYTF.

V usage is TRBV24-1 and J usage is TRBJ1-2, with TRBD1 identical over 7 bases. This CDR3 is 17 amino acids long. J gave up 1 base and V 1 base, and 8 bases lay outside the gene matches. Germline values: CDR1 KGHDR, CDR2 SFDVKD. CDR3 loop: CATSDFRQGVGNYGYTF. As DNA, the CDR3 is TGTGCCACCAGTGATTTTAGACAGGGAGTCGGTAACTATGGCTACACCTTC.

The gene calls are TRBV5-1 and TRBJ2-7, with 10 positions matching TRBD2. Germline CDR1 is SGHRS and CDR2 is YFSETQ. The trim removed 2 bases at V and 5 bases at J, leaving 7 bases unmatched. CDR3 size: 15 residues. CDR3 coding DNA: TGCGCCAGCAGCTTCCTTCCGGGACTAGCGCACGAGCAGTACTTC. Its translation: CASSFLPGLAHEQYF.

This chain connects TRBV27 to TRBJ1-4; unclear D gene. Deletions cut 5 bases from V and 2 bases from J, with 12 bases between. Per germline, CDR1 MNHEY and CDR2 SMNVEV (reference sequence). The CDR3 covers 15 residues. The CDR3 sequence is CASSPRRSTNEKLFF. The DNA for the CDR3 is TGTGCCAGCAGTCCGCGCCGGAGCACTAATGAAAAACTGTTTTTT. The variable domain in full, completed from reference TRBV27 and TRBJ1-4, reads EAQVTQNPRYLITVTGKKLTVTCSQNMNHEYMSWYRQDPGLGLRQIYYSMNVEVTDKGDVPEGYKVSRKEKRNFPLILESPSPNQTSLYFCASSPRRSTNEKLFFGSGTQLSVL.

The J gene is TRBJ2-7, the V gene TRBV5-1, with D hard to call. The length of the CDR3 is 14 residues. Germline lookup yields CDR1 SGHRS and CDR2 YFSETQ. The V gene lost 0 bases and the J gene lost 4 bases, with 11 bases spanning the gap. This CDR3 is CASSLATDLYEQYF. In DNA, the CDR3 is TGCGCCAGCAGCTTGGCAACAGACCTTTACGAGCAGTACTTC.

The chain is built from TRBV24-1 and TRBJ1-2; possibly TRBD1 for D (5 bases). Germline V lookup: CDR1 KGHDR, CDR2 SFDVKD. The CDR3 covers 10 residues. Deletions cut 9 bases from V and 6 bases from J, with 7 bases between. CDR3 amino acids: CATSGDGYTF. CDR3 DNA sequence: TGTGCCACCTCGGGGGATGGCTACACCTTC.